These T cell receptor delta chains were read from a single sample in a study of Vδ1+ human thymocytes. TCRdb reapplied CATT to the multiplex PCR reads. The repertoire includes roughly 25,000 delta-chain clones, more than 6.5% of them detected once, and 0.85% to 1% sits in the top ten. Sequenced input: Vdelta1+ gamma-delta thymocytes from the thymus. These receptors came from a girl under three years old who had congenital heart surgery. Each CDR3 is given without its conserved first and last residue.

17	TRDV1	TRDJ1	ALGEIGTGGYASTDKLI
18	TRDV1	TRDJ1	ALGETAFLPNWGIVDKLI
23	TRDV1	TRDJ1	ALGEGVLVPTITGGYRPYTDKLI
19	TRDV1	TRDJ1	ALGELGALGGWGIKADKLI
20	TRDV1	TRDJ1	ALGEGGPYSQDWSQIGDKLI
20	TRDV1	TRDJ1	ALGVSASCCSGGQQYTDKLI
16	TRDV1	TRDJ1	ALGDYYWGIRNTDKLI
19	TRDV1	TRDJ1	ALGELVAYWGIKEDTDKLI
16	TRDV1	TRDJ1	ALGELLSRGTNTDKLI
20	TRDV1	TRDJ1	ALGEQATSAGCLQLCTDKLI
17	TRDV1	TRDJ1	ALGELVKREASYTDKLI
14	TRDV1	TRDJ1	ALGEPPARRTDKLI
14	TRDV1	TRDJ1	ALGGVGDESTDKLI
19	TRDV1	TRDJ1	ALGEPYYVPTGGPYTDKLI
19	TRDV1	TRDJ1	ALGEPNNSYDRGTPTDKLI
12	TRDV1	TRDJ1	ALGDRGGTDKLI
21	TRDV1	TRDJ1	ALGELPAAFLLYGGQRTDKLI
20	TRDV1	TRDJ1	ALGERGPLFLRGHSVPIKLI
20	TRDV1	TRDJ1	ALGTRGYTTLGDTTAPRQLI
19	TRDV1	TRDJ1	ALGEPSRLQVLGDTSDKLI
20	TRDV1	TRDJ1	ALGELFLRPGHSAPYTDKLI
16	TRDV1	TRDJ1	ALGRFPFEYWGIPKLI
17	TRDV1	TRDJ1	ALGGQPPGGYAGWEKLI
20	TRDV1	TRDJ1	ALGEWVASWRFWGSPSYKLI
19	TRDV1	TRDJ1	ALGKKTGLYWGIEGTDKLI
17	TRDV1	TRDJ2	ALGEGLLDWGFQTAQLF
13	TRDV1	TRDJ1	ALGERGRHTDKLI
12	TRDV1	TRDJ1	ALGDLGGTLKLI
15	TRDV1	TRDJ1	ALGTQSLTVDTDKLI
17	TRDV1	TRDJ1	ALGPLIYGGIGLTDKLI
8	TRDV2	TRDJ1	ACDNLELI
18	TRDV1	TRDJ1	ALGDRRPSPPLGVTDKLI
12	TRDV1	TRDJ1	ALGAARVGDKLI
15	TRDV1	TRDJ1	ALGEHRGPPYTDKLI
15	TRDV1	TRDJ1	ALGRRPLGDRAYKLI
18	TRDV1	TRDJ1	ALGERSPKTFLAYTDKLI
17	TRDV1	TRDJ1	ALGENPGRSDTRGDKLI
18	TRDV1	TRDJ1	ALGEIRLRWGGSYTDKLI
18	TRDV1	TRDJ1	ALGEAFLRGGYIIDDKLI
16	TRDV1	TRDJ1	ALGELGRGGYHTDKLI
15	TRDV1	TRDJ1	ALGPLRLTGGSYKLI
20	TRDV1	TRDJ1	ALGELERETPTGDRGLDKLI
18	TRDV1	TRDJ1	ALGELDPFPNWRSTDKLI
16	TRDV1	TRDJ1	ALGESGGDTYKTDKLI
13	TRDV1	TRDJ1	ALGPGGSLAYKLI
12	TRDV1	TRDJ1	ALGELGIRCGLI
14	TRDV1	TRDJ1	ALGVPAFHGTDKLI
18	TRDV1	TRDJ1	ALGELGGVYWGYYVGGLI
16	TRDV1	TRDJ1	ALGERGLGDIEFDKLI
17	TRDV1	TRDJ1	ALGAPLPDWAKYTDKLI
14	TRDV3	TRDJ1	ALESGMGAFTDKLI
17	TRDV1	TRDJ1	ALGEHSYRGIEVTDKLI